This record concerns one T cell receptor beta chain sequence. Its specificity is unknown. V was clipped by 8 bases and J by 4 bases, with 12 bases between them. CDR3 size: 13 residues. Germline V gene lookup returns CDR1 MNHNS and CDR2 SASEGT. The data derive from a study of cytomegalovirus exposure and HLA in healthy donors. Study-level background: The same platform used for the 600 to 750 first-cohort repertoires was also used for the 120 or so validation repertoires, as a later analysis reported.

The 120-subject validation cohort, separate from the 666-subject first cohort, included the donors. Using immunoSEQ multiplex PCR, the repertoire was profiled, and TCRdb retains in-frame clones only, with some absent. This table has some 180,000 clones, approximately 89% appearing once. Whole-study results and caveats: It was 164 TCR beta chains that were listed as cytomegalovirus-associated. Some public TCRs appeared in many individuals, while most sequences were rare.

The gene calls are TRBV6-1 and TRBJ1-5; the D gene is possibly TRBD1 (6 bases). The sample taken for sequencing was PBMCs. The receptor's source is a young man in good health and CMV-seropositive. The CDR3 coding sequence is TGTGCCAGCTACAGTCAGGGGAATCAGCCCCAGCATTTT. It encodes CASYSQGNQPQHF.